A single sample gave rise to the 13 T cell receptor beta chains below, sequenced in a study of T cells after yellow fever vaccination. TCRdb re-derived calls from the 5' RACE reads in MiXCR, one entry per CDR3 protein. The data show 500,000 to 700,000 distinct CDR3 sequences, over 15% seen once. This material consisted of PBMCs, taken 15 days after the yellow fever booster vaccination. The receptors were sampled from a man aged 30-40 years who received the YFV17D yellow fever vaccine.

The chain employs TRBV6-5 and TRBJ2-2; no firm D call. Germline V gene data show CDR1 as MNHEY and CDR2 as SVGAGI. The CDR3 loop spans 14 amino acids. Trimming shortened V by 0 bases and J by 5 bases, and 7 bases separated the two germline ends. In DNA form, the CDR3 reads TGTGCCAGCAGTTACTCGACCGTAACCGGGGAGCTGTTTTTT. Its translation: CASSYSTVTGELFF.

This sequence joins TRBV7-9 and TRBJ2-5; weak D call: TRBD1 (6 bases). With 5 bases removed from V and 5 bases from J, the gap between germline ends came to 15 bases. The germline V gene encodes CDR1 SEHNR and CDR2 FQNEAQ (reference sequence). The CDR3 is 14 residues long. The DNA for the CDR3 is TGTGCCAGCAGCCAAACAGGGTTCGGGGAGACCCAGTACTTC. Translated: CASSQTGFGETQYF. Supplemented by reference TRBV7-9 and TRBJ2-5, the full variable domain reads DTGVSQNPRHKITKRGQNVTFRCDPISEHNRLYWYRQTLGQGPEFLTYFQNEAQLEKSRLLSDRFSAERPKGSFSTLEIQRTEQGDSAMYLCASSQTGFGETQYFGPGTRLLVL.

This clonotype was detected only a few times. This chain uses TRBV20-1 with TRBJ2-7, with unresolved D. The CDR3 is 10 amino acids. Germline CDR1 reads DFQATT; CDR2 reads SNEGSKA (reference sequence). V lost 2 bases to trimming and J lost 5 bases, with 4 bases between them. The CDR3 sequence is CSARSHEQYF. The CDR3 DNA reads as TGCAGTGCTAGATCCCACGAGCAGTACTTC.

The rearrangement links TRBV20-1 to TRBJ2-3; TRBD2 matches 12 bases. The V gene's germline CDR1 is DFQATT and CDR2 SNEGSKA (reference sequence). Unmatched junction bases numbered 12, after V lost 1 base and J lost 1 base. The CDR3 runs to 19 residues. The CDR3 spells CSARAGLAGGRVGTDTQYF. CDR3 nucleotide sequence: TGCAGTGCTAGAGCGGGGCTAGCGGGAGGGCGAGTGGGCACAGATACGCAGTATTTT.

The chain uses TRBV6-5 and TRBJ1-6; perhaps TRBD1 as D (6 bases). The germline V gene encodes CDR1 MNHEY and CDR2 SVGAGI. V lost 0 bases, J lost 5 bases, and 8 bases lay in between. The CDR3 is 15 amino acids. For the CDR3, the DNA is TGTGCCAGCAGTTACTCCTGGACAGATAATTCACCCCTCCACTTT. Amino acid sequence: CASSYSWTDNSPLHF.

This clonotype was seen a few times. V gene TRBV5-1 combines with J gene TRBJ1-1; weak D call: TRBD1 (6 bases). Per germline, CDR1 SGHRS and CDR2 YFSETQ. This CDR3 has 14 residues. Between the trimmed V and J ends, which lost 0 bases and 6 bases, there was a span of 12 bases. The CDR3 region is CASSLVGGVSEAFF. As DNA, the CDR3 is TGCGCCAGCAGCTTGGTGGGGGGCGTCTCTGAAGCTTTCTTT.

This clonotype was detected a few times. The V gene is TRBV5-6, the J gene TRBJ2-1; 8 bases agree with TRBD2. The V and J ends lost 1 base and 4 bases, in that order; junction bases with no gene match: 7. The CDR3 sequence is 16 residues long. Germline V gene lookup returns CDR1 SGHDT and CDR2 YYEEEE. The CDR3 bases are TGTGCCAGCAGCTTGAGAGCGGGGGCGGGATACAATGAGCAGTTCTTC. As protein: CASSLRAGAGYNEQFF.

The CDR3: CASSYQRDQETQYF. In nucleotides, the CDR3 is TGTGCCAGCAGCTACCAGCGGGACCAAGAGACCCAGTACTTC. J is TRBJ2-5 and V is TRBV3-1, with D possibly TRBD2 on 6 matching bases. V lost 5 bases to trimming and J lost 0 bases, with 10 bases between them. The germline gives CDR1 LGHDT, CDR2 YNNKEL (reference sequence). This CDR3 region has 14 residues.

The rearrangement joins TRBV5-4 to TRBJ1-6; 9 bases are shared with TRBD1. Trimming removed 0 bases from V and 8 bases from J; junction bases left unmatched: 6. CDR1 is SGHNT and CDR2 is YYREEE in the germline V gene (reference sequence). The CDR3 spans 16 residues. The chain's CDR3 is CASSLDSRQGDSPLHF. The CDR3 nucleotides are TGTGCCAGCAGCTTGGATTCGCGACAGGGGGATTCACCCCTCCACTTT.

Only a few counts were recorded for this clonotype. This chain links TRBV12-3 or TRBV12-4 with TRBJ1-4; no reliable D call. Trimming stripped 3 bases from V and 7 bases from J, with 15 bases between. This CDR3 region has 15 residues. CDR3 in DNA: TGTGCCAGCAGTTTGGTTTCTGGATCGGGTGAAAAACTGTTTTTT. Its translation: CASSLVSGSGEKLFF.

The genes are TRBV20-1 and TRBJ2-1; D not resolved. The CDR3 contains 13 residues. V was pared by 5 bases and J by 3 bases, with 11 bases between. CDR1 is DFQATT and CDR2 is SNEGSKA in the germline V gene (reference sequence). CDR3 coding DNA: TGCAGTGCTCCGTTTGAACTCTACAATGAGCAGTTCTTC. Its protein is CSAPFELYNEQFF.

The rearrangement joins TRBV4-3 to TRBJ1-1; D remains ambiguous. V lost 0 bases and J lost 10, with 15 bases in between. Germline CDR1 and CDR2: LGHNA and YSLEER. The CDR3 covers 14 residues. The CDR3 DNA is TGCGCCAGCAGCCAAGATATAGCGGCCCCCCCAGCTTTCTTT. Encoded protein: CASSQDIAAPPAFF.

This clonotype was observed a few times. CDR3 nucleotide sequence: TGTGCCAGCAGCTTAATAACCGCGGGGTACACTGAAGCTTTCTTT. Residues: CASSLITAGYTEAFF. J is TRBJ1-1 and V is TRBV7-2; D not resolved. Germline assignment: CDR1 SGHTA and CDR2 FQGNSA. This CDR3 is built from 15 residues. The V and J ends lost 2 bases and 3 bases respectively, with 13 bases between them.